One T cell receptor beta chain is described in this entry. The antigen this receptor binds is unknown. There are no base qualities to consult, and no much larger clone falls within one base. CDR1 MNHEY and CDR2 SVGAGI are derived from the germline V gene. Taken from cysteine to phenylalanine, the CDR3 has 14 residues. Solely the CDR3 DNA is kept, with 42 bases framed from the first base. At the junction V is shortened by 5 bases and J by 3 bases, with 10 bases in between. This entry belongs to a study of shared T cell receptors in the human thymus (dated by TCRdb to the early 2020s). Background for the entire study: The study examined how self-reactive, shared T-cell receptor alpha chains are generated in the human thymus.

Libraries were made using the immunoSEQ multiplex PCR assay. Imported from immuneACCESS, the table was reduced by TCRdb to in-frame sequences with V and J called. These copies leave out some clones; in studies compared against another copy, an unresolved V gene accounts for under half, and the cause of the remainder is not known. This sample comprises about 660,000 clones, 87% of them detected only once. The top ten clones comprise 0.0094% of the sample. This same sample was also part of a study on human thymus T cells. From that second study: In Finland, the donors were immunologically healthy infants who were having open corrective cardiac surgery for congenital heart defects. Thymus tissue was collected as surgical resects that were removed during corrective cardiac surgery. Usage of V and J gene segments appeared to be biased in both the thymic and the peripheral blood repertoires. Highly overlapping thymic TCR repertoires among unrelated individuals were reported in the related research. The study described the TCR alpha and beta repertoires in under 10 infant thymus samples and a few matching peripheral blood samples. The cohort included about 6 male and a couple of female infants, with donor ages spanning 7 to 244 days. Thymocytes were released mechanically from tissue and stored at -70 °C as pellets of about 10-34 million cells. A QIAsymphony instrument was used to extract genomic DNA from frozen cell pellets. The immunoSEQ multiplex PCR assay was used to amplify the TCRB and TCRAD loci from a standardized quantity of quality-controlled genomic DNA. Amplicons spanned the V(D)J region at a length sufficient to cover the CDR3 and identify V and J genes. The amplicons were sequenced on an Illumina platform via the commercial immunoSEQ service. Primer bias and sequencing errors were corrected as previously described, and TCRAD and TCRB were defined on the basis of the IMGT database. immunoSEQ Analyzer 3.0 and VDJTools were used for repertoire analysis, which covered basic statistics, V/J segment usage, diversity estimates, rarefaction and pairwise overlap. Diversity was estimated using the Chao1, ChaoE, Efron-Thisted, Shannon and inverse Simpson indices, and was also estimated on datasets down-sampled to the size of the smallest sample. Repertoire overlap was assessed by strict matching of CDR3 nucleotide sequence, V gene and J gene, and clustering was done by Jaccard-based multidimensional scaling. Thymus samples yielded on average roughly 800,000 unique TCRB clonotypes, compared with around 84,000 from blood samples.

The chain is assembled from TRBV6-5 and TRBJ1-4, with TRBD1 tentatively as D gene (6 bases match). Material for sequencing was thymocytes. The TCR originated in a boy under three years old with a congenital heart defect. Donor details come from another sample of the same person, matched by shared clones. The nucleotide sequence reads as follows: TGTGCCAGCAGTCAGACAGGACCTAATGAAAAACTGTTTTTT. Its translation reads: CASSQTGPNEKLFF.